Shown below are 24 T cell receptor beta chains from a single sample sequenced in a study of T cell responses to AZD1222 COVID-19 vaccine. The method was immunoSEQ multiplex PCR; TCRdb's version includes in-frame clones alone and lacks a portion of them. There are about 110,000 clones in the sample; roughly 89% occur only once, and about 3% lies in the top ten. Sequenced here: peripheral blood, sampled on day 0 of MenACWY control vaccination. The receptors here all came from an adult in good health.

The gene calls are TRBV25-1 and TRBJ1-1; D might be TRBD1 (6 bases). In germline, CDR1 is MGHDK, CDR2 SYGVNS. The CDR3 has 15 residues. V lost 0 bases to trimming and J lost 0 bases, with 8 bases between them. CDR3 amino acids: CASSEYNRVNTEAFF. The CDR3 DNA reads as TGTGCCAGCAGTGAATATAACAGGGTGAACACTGAAGCTTTCTTT.

J is TRBJ1-3 and V is TRBV30; no firm D call. Germline-derived CDR1 and CDR2 are GTSNPN and SVGIG (reference sequence). CDR3 size: 14 residues. V lost 2 bases to trimming and J lost 0 bases, with 8 bases between them. The CDR3 DNA follows: TGTGCCTGGAGTCAGGAACGCTCTGGAAACACCATATATTTT. Protein: CAWSQERSGNTIYF.

The genes are TRBV5-1 and TRBJ1-6; no clear D gene. This CDR3 has 15 amino acids. Germline CDR1 reads SGHRS; CDR2 reads YFSETQ. V lost 0 bases, J lost 6 bases, and 10 bases lay in between. DNA of the CDR3: TGCGCCAGCAGCTTGGACAGCCTGGGTAATTCACCCCTCCACTTT. Translation: CASSLDSLGNSPLHF. Based on the CDR3 plus reference TRBV5-1 and TRBJ1-6, the full variable domain is KAGVTQTPRYLIKTRGQQVTLSCSPISGHRSVSWYQQTPGQGLQFLFEYFSETQRNKGNFPGRFSGRQFSNSRSEMNVSTLELGDSALYLCASSLDSLGNSPLHFGNGTRLTVT.

The V and J genes are TRBV2 and TRBJ1-1; 11 bases fit TRBD1. V dropped 2 bases and J dropped 1; count of bases not matched to a gene: 3. The CDR3 sequence is 16 residues long. Germline V gene sequence: CDR1 SNHLY, CDR2 FYNNEI. The CDR3 spells CASSERTGGTNTEAFF. The CDR3 DNA reads as TGTGCCAGCAGTGAAAGGACAGGGGGCACGAACACTGAAGCTTTCTTT.

The chain recombines TRBV20-1 with TRBJ1-2; D uncertain. V lost 0 bases, J lost 8 bases, and 7 bases lay in between. CDR3 size: 11 residues. CDR1 and CDR2 from the germline V gene are DFQATT and SNEGSKA (reference sequence). CDR3 sequence: CSARDARGYTF. CDR3 bases: TGCAGTGCTAGAGACGCAAGAGGCTACACCTTC.

There are a few counts of this clone. The chain recombines TRBV20-1 with TRBJ1-5; 9 nucleotides match TRBD1. V was pared by 3 bases and J by 1 base, with 4 bases of the junction left unmatched. The CDR3 is made up of 15 amino acids. Germline V gene sequence: CDR1 DFQATT, CDR2 SNEGSKA (reference sequence). The CDR3 loop is CSASETGGSNQPQHF. DNA of the CDR3: TGCAGTGCTAGTGAGACAGGGGGAAGCAATCAGCCCCAGCATTTT.

The V and J genes are TRBV9 and TRBJ1-2; D gene unclear. Germline V gene lookup returns CDR1 SGDLS and CDR2 YYNGEE. Trimming took off 4 bases at V and 0 bases at J, with 7 bases between the two ends. This CDR3 contains 13 residues. The CDR3 reads CASSLDTNYGYTF. CDR3 bases: TGTGCCAGCAGCCTGGATACTAACTATGGCTACACCTTC.

The chain has TRBV30 and TRBJ2-7, with D perhaps assigned TRBD1 or TRBD2 (5 bases each). Per germline, CDR1 GTSNPN and CDR2 SVGIG (reference sequence). Trimming left V 5 bases short and J 8 bases short, with 19 bases between. This CDR3 is 13 amino acids long. The CDR3 reads CAWATGPNPQQYF. DNA for the CDR3: TGTGCCTGGGCGACGGGGCCTAATCCCCAGCAGTACTTC.

This clone was observed a handful of times. The rearrangement joins TRBV20-1 to TRBJ1-4; the D is unclear. Trimming removed 3 bases at V and 8 bases at J, with 4 bases between. CDR1 is DFQATT, CDR2 SNEGSKA, per germline (reference sequence). This CDR3 has 10 residues. Written as DNA, the CDR3 is TGCAGTGCTAGTAGGGAAAAACTGTTTTTT. Protein sequence: CSASREKLFF.

This chain connects TRBV7-9 to TRBJ1-1, with TRBD1 as a possible D gene (5 bases). The CDR3 has 12 amino acids. Germline loops: CDR1 SEHNR, CDR2 FQNEAQ (reference sequence). V was pared by 5 bases and J by 6 bases, with 10 bases between. CDR3 region: CASSRQFAEAFF. DNA for the CDR3: TGTGCCAGCAGCCGACAGTTCGCTGAAGCTTTCTTT.

J is TRBJ2-1 and V is TRBV9; TRBD2 matches 8 bases. Trimming removed 3 bases from V and 0 bases from J; junction bases left unmatched: 2. The CDR3 runs 15 residues. Germline loops: CDR1 SGDLS, CDR2 YYNGEE. This chain's CDR3 is CASSESGGSYNEQFF. The CDR3 coding sequence is TGTGCCAGCAGCGAAAGCGGGGGCTCCTACAATGAGCAGTTCTTC.

This clone has only one observation. V and J are TRBV6-1 and TRBJ1-6; D unclear. Germline CDR1 and CDR2: MNHNS and SASEGT. The CDR3 length is 13 residues. Between the trimmed V and J ends, which lost 3 bases and 8 bases, there was a span of 8 bases. CDR3 protein: CASSENRYSPLHF. The CDR3 region has the DNA TGTGCCAGCAGTGAGAACAGATATTCACCCCTCCACTTT.

J is TRBJ1-1 and V is TRBV5-1; D not resolved. Trimming stripped 6 bases from V and 7 bases from J, with 16 bases between. The CDR3 is 13 amino acids. Germline assignment: CDR1 SGHRS and CDR2 YFSETQ. Written as DNA, the CDR3 is TGCGCCAGCACCGAAGGTCCCCCAGGTGAAGCTTTCTTT. Its protein is CASTEGPPGEAFF.

The chain joins TRBV7-8 to TRBJ2-7, with a weak D call TRBD2 (5 bases). V gave up 3 bases and J gave up 2 bases, with 8 bases separating them. The CDR3 consists of 13 residues. Germline V gives CDR1 SGHVS, CDR2 FQNEAQ. CDR3 protein: CASSFRGTYEQYF. CDR3 nucleotides: TGTGCCAGCAGCTTTCGAGGGACCTACGAGCAGTACTTC.

The V call is TRBV19, the J call TRBJ1-3, with 7 bases identical to TRBD1. CDR1 and CDR2 from the germline V gene are LNHDA and SQIVND (reference sequence). The CDR3 contains 15 residues. Unmatched junction bases numbered 6, after V lost 4 bases and J lost 3 bases. The CDR3, as DNA: TGTGCCAGTAGTACCGTGACAGGGAATGGAAACACCATATATTTT. It is translated as CASSTVTGNGNTIYF.

The chain carries TRBV29-1 and TRBJ1-4, with D tentatively TRBD1 (5 bases). This CDR3 comprises 13 residues. Looked up from germline, CDR1 is SQVTM and CDR2 is ANQGSEA. V was shortened by 0 bases and J by 8 bases, with 10 bases between the two germline ends. CDR3 DNA sequence: TGCAGCGTTGAAGACCCACGGGGGGAAAAACTGTTTTTT. It yields the protein CSVEDPRGEKLFF.

This chain links TRBV3-1 (or the pseudogene TRBV3-2) with TRBJ1-2; the match to TRBD1 covers 9 bases. CDR1 and CDR2 from the germline V gene are LGHDT and YNNKEL (reference sequence). The CDR3 extends over 15 amino acids. V dropped 1 base and J dropped 5; count of bases not matched to a gene: 5. The CDR3 loop reads CASSQVQGAGYGYTF. The DNA for the CDR3 is TGTGCCAGCAGCCAAGTACAGGGGGCTGGGTATGGCTACACCTTC.

This chain uses TRBV30 with TRBJ2-2; maybe TRBD1 (6 bases). There are 11 residues in the CDR3. CDR1 is GTSNPN, CDR2 SVGIG, per germline (reference sequence). The V end was cut by 7 bases, the J end by 7 bases, with 10 bases between. As DNA, the CDR3 is TGTGCCTTGACCAGGGGCGGGGAGCTGTTTTTT. Translation: CALTRGGELFF.

This clone appeared once. J is TRBJ2-5 and V is TRBV4-3, with D perhaps matching TRBD1 (5 bases). The germline V gene encodes CDR1 LGHNA and CDR2 YSLEER. The CDR3 sequence is 16 residues long. With 4 bases removed from V and 1 base from J, the gap between germline ends came to 16 bases. The CDR3 here is CASSLGVVRGQETQYF. The CDR3 coding sequence is TGCGCCAGCAGCCTAGGTGTAGTAAGGGGCCAAGAGACCCAGTACTTC.

The gene calls are TRBV2 and TRBJ1-1; D possibly corresponds to TRBD1 (5 bases). The CDR3 has 13 amino acids. The germline CDR1 and CDR2 sequences are SNHLY and FYNNEI. V lost 5 bases and J lost 1, with 8 bases in between. The CDR3 bases are TGTGCCAGCAGTCGCGGGGCGAACACTGAAGCTTTCTTT. Protein: CASSRGANTEAFF.

This chain connects TRBV5-1 to TRBJ2-7, with no clear D. The V gene's germline CDR1 is SGHRS and CDR2 YFSETQ. Trimming stripped 2 bases from V and 4 bases from J, with 10 bases between. This CDR3 is built from 13 residues. This CDR3 reads CASSFSDGYEQYF. The CDR3 DNA sequence: TGCGCCAGCAGCTTTTCGGACGGATACGAGCAGTACTTC.

The genes are TRBV25-1 and TRBJ2-7; D remains ambiguous. The ends were cut back, 2 bases at V and 6 bases at J, with 11 bases in the middle. The CDR3 has 13 amino acids. The germline gives CDR1 MGHDK, CDR2 SYGVNS. CDR3 residues: CASSEAGSGEQYF. As DNA, the CDR3 is TGTGCCAGCAGTGAAGCCGGATCTGGCGAGCAGTACTTC.

As for this clone: At the DNA level, this CDR3 is encoded by other sequences in the same sample as well. The chain couples TRBV19 to TRBJ2-1, with 7 bases that match TRBD2. The length of the CDR3 is 16 residues. Trimming removed 0 bases from V and 2 bases from J; junction bases left unmatched: 4. Per germline, CDR1 LNHDA and CDR2 SQIVND (reference sequence). The CDR3 reads CASSIDRAGTYNEQFF. The CDR3 DNA follows: TGTGCCAGTAGTATAGATCGAGCGGGAACCTACAATGAGCAGTTCTTC.

The chain recombines TRBV12-3 or TRBV12-4 with TRBJ2-7; tentative D call: TRBD1 (6 bases). The CDR3 is 13 amino acids. V gave up 6 bases and J gave up 2 bases, with 11 bases separating them. Here the CDR3 reads CASSPGQTYEQYF. CDR3 nucleotide sequence: TGTGCCAGCAGCCCCGGACAGACCTACGAGCAGTACTTC.